This T cell receptor beta chain was sequenced for a study of immune heterogeneity within non-small cell lung tumors. Template came from bulk tumor genomic DNA, at approximately 640 ng per sample. Biopsies that were spaced far apart were taken, several per primary tumor, during surgery. The patients were newly diagnosed with non-small cell lung cancer, had not been treated, and had curative surgery. This clonotype was detected many times. It was with 32 V and 13 J primers that multiplex PCR amplified TCR beta CDR3. TCRdb used MiXCR to reprocess the multiplex PCR reads, holding one entry per CDR3 protein. This table has approximately 5,000 distinct CDR3 sequences, 20% to 25% appearing once. The specimen sequenced was lung tumor tissue. The receptor was derived from an older woman with non-small cell lung cancer.

CDR3 sequence: CASKGQTAEQYF. The CDR3 region has the DNA TGTGCCAGCAAGGGCCAAACGGCCGAGCAGTACTTC. This rearrangement joins TRBV6-2 or TRBV6-3 to TRBJ2-7; D is undetermined. Germline V gene lookup returns CDR1 MNHEY and CDR2 SVGEGT. The CDR3 sequence is 12 residues long. V lost 7 bases and J 6 bases, leaving 13 bases between the germline ends.